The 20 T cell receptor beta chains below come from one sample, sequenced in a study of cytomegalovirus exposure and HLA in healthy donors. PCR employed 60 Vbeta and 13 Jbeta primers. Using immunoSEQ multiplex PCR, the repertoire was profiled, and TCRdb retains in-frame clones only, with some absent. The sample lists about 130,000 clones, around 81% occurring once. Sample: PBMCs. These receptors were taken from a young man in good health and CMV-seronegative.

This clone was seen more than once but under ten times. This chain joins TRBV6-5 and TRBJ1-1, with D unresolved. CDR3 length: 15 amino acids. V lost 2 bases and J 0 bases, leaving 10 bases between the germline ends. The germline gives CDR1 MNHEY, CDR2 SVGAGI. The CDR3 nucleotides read TGTGCCAGCAGTTACGAAGAGATTATGAACACTGAAGCTTTCTTT. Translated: CASSYEEIMNTEAFF.

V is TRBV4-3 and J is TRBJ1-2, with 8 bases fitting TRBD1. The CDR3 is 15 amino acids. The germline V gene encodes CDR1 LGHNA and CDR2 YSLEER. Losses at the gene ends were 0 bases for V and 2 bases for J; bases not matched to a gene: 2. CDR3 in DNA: TGCGCCAGCAGCCAAGATGGGACAGGAAACTATGGCTACACCTTC. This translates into CASSQDGTGNYGYTF.

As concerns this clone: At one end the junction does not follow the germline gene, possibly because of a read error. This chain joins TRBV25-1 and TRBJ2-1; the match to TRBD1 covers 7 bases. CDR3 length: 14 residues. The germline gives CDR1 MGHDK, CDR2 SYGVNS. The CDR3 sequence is CASSGTASYNEQLF. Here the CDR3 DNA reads TGTGCCAGCAGCGGGACAGCTTCCTACAATGAGCAGCTCTTC.

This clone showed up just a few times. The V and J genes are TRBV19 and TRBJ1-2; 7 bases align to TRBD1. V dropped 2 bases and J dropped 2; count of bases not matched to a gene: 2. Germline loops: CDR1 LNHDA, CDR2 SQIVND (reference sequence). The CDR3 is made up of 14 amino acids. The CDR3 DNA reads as TGTGCCAGTAGTATATTGGGACAGAACTATGGCTACACCTTC. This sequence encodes CASSILGQNYGYTF.

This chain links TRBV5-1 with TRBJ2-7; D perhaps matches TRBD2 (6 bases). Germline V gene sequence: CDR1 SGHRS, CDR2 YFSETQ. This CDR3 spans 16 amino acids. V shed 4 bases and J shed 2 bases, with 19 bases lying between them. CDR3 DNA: TGCGCCAGCAGCGCAAACGCGCGGGGCATGACCTACGAGCAGTACTTC. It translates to CASSANARGMTYEQYF.

CDR3 coding DNA: TGTGCCAGCAGCCGGCGGGATACCGCCGGAGATACGCAGTATTTT. This gives the protein CASSRRDTAGDTQYF. V usage is TRBV7-9 and J usage is TRBJ2-3, with D perhaps TRBD2 (6 bases). Germline CDR1 and CDR2: SEHNR and FQNEAQ (reference sequence). V was pared by 5 bases and J by 5 bases, with 17 bases between. There are 15 residues in the CDR3.

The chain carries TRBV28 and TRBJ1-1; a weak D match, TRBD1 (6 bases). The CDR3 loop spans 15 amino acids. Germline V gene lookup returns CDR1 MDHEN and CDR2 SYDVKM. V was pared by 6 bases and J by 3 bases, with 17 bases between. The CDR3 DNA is TGTGCCAGCAGCCCCCTGCCCAGGGGTTACACTGAAGCTTTCTTT. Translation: CASSPLPRGYTEAFF.

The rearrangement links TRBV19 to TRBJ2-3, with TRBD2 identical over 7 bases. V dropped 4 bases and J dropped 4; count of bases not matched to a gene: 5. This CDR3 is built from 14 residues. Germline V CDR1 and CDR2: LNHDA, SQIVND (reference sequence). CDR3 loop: CASSNRLASDTQYF. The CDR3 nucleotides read TGTGCCAGTAGTAACCGACTAGCATCAGATACGCAGTATTTT.

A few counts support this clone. CDR3 coding DNA: TGTGCCAGCAGGAAGCAGGGGGCCTACAATCAGCCCCAGCATTTT. Its protein is CASRKQGAYNQPQHF. The J gene is TRBJ1-5, the V gene TRBV6-5; 8 bases are a match to TRBD1. Germline V lookup: CDR1 MNHEY, CDR2 SVGAGI. The CDR3 contains 15 residues. The V and J ends lost 6 bases and 3 bases, in that order; junction bases with no gene match: 7.

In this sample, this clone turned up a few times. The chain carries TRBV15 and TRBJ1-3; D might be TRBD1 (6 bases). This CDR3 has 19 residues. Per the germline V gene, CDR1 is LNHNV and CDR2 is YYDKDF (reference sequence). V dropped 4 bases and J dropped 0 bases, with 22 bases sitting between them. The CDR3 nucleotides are TGTGCCACCAGCACAACGAGAGGGCAGGGGATATTCTCTGGAAACACCATATATTTT. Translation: CATSTTRGQGIFSGNTIYF.

The CDR3 loop is CASSLARGPSYEQYF. CDR3 bases: TGTGCCAGCAGCTTAGCGCGGGGGCCCTCCTACGAGCAGTACTTC. V usage is TRBV11-2 and J usage is TRBJ2-7; TRBD2 is a possible D gene (7 bases). CDR3 length equals 15 residues. Deletions cut 1 base from V and 0 bases from J, with 10 bases between. From germline, CDR1 is SGHAT and CDR2 FQNNGV.

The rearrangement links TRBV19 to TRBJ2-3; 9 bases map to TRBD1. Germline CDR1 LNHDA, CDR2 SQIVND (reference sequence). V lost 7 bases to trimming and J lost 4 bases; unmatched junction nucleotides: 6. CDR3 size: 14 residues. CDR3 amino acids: CASTEGQGADTQYF. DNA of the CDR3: TGTGCCAGTACGGAGGGACAGGGCGCAGATACGCAGTATTTT.

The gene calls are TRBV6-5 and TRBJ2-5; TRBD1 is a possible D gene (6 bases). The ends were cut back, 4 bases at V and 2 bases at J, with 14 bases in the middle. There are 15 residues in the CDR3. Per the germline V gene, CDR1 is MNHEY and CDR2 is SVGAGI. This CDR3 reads CASSSPGVGQETQYF. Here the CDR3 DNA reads TGTGCCAGCAGTTCCCCAGGGGTGGGGCAAGAGACCCAGTACTTC.

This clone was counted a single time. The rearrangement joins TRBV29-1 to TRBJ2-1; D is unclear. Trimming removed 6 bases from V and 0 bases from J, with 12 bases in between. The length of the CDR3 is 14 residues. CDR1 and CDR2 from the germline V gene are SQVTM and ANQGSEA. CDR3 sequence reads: CSVHGLSSYNEQFF. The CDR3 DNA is TGCAGCGTCCACGGTCTAAGCTCCTACAATGAGCAGTTCTTC.

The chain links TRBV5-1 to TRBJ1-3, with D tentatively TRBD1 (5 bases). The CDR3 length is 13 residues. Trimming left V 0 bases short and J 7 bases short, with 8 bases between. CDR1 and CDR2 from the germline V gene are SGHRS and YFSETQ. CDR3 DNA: TGCGCCAGCAGCTTGGACAAGGGGAACACCATATATTTT. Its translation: CASSLDKGNTIYF.

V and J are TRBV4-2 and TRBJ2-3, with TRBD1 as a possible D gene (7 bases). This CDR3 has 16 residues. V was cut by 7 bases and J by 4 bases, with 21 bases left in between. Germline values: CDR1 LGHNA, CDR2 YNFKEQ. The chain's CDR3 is CASTRDLQGGADTQYF. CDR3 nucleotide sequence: TGTGCCAGCACCCGCGATTTGCAGGGGGGCGCAGATACGCAGTATTTT.

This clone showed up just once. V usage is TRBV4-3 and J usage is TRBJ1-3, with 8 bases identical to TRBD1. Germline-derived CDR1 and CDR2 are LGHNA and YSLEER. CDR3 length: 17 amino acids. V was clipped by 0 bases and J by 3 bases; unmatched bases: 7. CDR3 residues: CASSQERAGGIGNTIYF. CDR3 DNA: TGCGCCAGCAGCCAAGAAAGGGCAGGGGGCATTGGAAACACCATATATTTT.

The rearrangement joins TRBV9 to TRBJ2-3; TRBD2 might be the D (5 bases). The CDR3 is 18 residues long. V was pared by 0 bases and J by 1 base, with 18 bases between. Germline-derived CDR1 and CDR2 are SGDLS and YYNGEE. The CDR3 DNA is TGTGCCAGCAGCGTAGCGACGAGGACGGGGATTCGCACAGATACGCAGTATTTT. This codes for CASSVATRTGIRTDTQYF.

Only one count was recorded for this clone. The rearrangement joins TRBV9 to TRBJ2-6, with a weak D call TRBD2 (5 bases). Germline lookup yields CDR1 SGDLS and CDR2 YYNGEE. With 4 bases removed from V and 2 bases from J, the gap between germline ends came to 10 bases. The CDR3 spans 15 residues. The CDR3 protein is CASSTRGTGANVLTF. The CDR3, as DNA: TGTGCCAGCAGCACACGGGGAACTGGGGCCAACGTCCTGACTTTC.

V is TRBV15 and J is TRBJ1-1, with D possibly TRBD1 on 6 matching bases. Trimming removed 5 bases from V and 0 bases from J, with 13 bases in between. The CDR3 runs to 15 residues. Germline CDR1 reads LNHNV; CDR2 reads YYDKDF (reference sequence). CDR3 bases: TGTGCCACCAGCCCGCCCCAGGGGATGAACACTGAAGCTTTCTTT. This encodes CATSPPQGMNTEAFF. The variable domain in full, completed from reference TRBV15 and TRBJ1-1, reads DAMVIQNPRYQVTQFGKPVTLSCSQTLNHNVMYWYQQKSSQAPKLLFHYYDKDFNNEADTPDNFQSRRPNTSFCFLDIRSPGLGDTAMYLCATSPPQGMNTEAFFGQGTRLTVV.